This T cell receptor (beta chain) was observed in a study of T cells in Graves' hyperthyroidism and ophthalmopathy. The study based diagnoses on clinical symptoms, serum thyroxine and TRAb, thyroid ultrasound and orbital computed tomography. Authors of the study amplified TCR beta CDR3 regions from RNA transcripts. The HTBI primer set drove a first-round RT-PCR of the TCR CDR3. One entry per CDR3 protein, called by TCRdb with MiXCR from the multiplex PCR reads. The repertoire holds around 600,000 distinct CDR3 sequences, with 14% as singletons. Trimming pared 0 bases from V and 5 bases from J, leaving 10 bases between. Germline-derived CDR1 and CDR2 are DFQATT and SNEGSKA (reference sequence). The CDR3 totals 14 residues.

V and J are TRBV20-1 and TRBJ2-2; possibly TRBD2 for D (5 bases). The sequenced sample was blood. The receptor was isolated from a woman aged 45-59 years with Graves' ophthalmopathy. The CDR3 sequence is CSARDAQRTGELFF. The CDR3 DNA follows: TGCAGTGCTAGAGATGCCCAGCGGACCGGGGAGCTGTTTTTT.